The 18 T cell receptor beta chains below come from one sample, sequenced in a study of prognosis after radiotherapy for stage I lung cancer. Genomic DNA provided the template from which TCR beta CDR3 was amplified by two-round multiplex PCR. Round one of PCR was performed, and it used primers specific to each TRBV and TRBJ gene. TCRdb passed the multiplex PCR reads through MiXCR, listing each CDR3 protein once. The top ten hold 15% of the sample, which has more than 30,000 distinct CDR3 sequences, about 39% seen once. The source material was PBMCs, sampled before or after stereotactic body radiation therapy (not recorded which). Receptor source: a donor aged 50 or older with non-small cell lung cancer.

This clonotype appeared a few times. A much bigger clone sits one base away, suggesting this may be a read error. V is TRBV7-9 and J is TRBJ2-5; TRBD2 agrees at 8 bases. Germline V gene sequence: CDR1 SEHNR, CDR2 FQNEAQ (reference sequence). The CDR3 loop spans 14 amino acids. Unmatched junction bases numbered 12, after V lost 10 bases and J lost 5 bases. CDR3 loop: CAIEDGGAGETQYF. In DNA form, the CDR3 reads TGTGCCATCGAGGACGGGGGGGCCGGGGAGACCCAGTACTTC. The variable domain in full, completed from reference TRBV7-9 and TRBJ2-5, reads DTGVSQNPRHKITKRGQNVTFRCDPISEHNRLYWYRQTLGQGPEFLTYFQNEAQLEKSRLLSDRFSAERPKGSFSTLEIQRTEQGDSAMYLCAIEDGGAGETQYFGPGTRLLVL.

About this clonotype itself: Compared with germline, one end of the junction differs, possibly owing to a read error. The CDR3, as DNA: TGTGCCAACAGTTCCCAAGACCCTAGCACATATACGCAGTATTTT. Translated: CANSSQDPSTYTQYF. The V and J genes are TRBV6-9 and TRBJ2-3, with a tentative D call TRBD2 (5 bases). This CDR3 has 15 amino acids. Germline values: CDR1 MNHGY, CDR2 SVAAGI.

The chain joins TRBV30 to TRBJ2-5; D may be TRBD2 (5 bases). This CDR3 has 11 residues. V lost 1 base and J 7 bases, leaving 7 bases between the germline ends. Germline CDR1 GTSNPN, CDR2 SVGIG (reference sequence). The CDR3 DNA reads TGTGCCTGGAGTGCCGGAGGGACCCAGTACTTC. Translating gives CAWSAGGTQYF.

As for this clonotype: The conserved final phenylalanine or tryptophan is absent from the CDR3, which likely points to a read error. The limits of the CDR3 on the DNA are not certain, so only TCRdb's listed CDR3 is given. This sequence joins TRBV6-1 and TRBJ2-7. The germline gives CDR1 MNHNS, CDR2 SASEGT. The CDR3 is 14 residues long, counting both termini. The chain's CDR3 is CASSAYKGWSEQYL.

This clonotype was seen many times. The chain uses TRBV6-5 and TRBJ1-1; 7 positions agree with TRBD1. The junction had 6 bases not matched to a gene; V was cut back by 0 bases and J by 5 bases. The CDR3 length is 15 residues. Germline-derived CDR1 and CDR2 are MNHEY and SVGAGI. This chain's CDR3 is CASSYSLPGQTEAFF. The CDR3, as DNA: TGTGCCAGCAGTTACTCATTGCCGGGACAGACTGAAGCTTTCTTT.

This clonotype was seen ten or more times. The chain combines TRBV11-3 with TRBJ2-5; weak D call: TRBD2 (5 bases). Trimming pared 3 bases from V and 5 bases from J, leaving 16 bases between. Germline CDR1 SGHNT, CDR2 YENEEA. CDR3 length: 15 amino acids. The CDR3 DNA reads as TGTGCCAGCAGCTTTCTCAGCCTGGGAGACGAGACCCAGTACTTC. This encodes CASSFLSLGDETQYF. Supplemented by reference TRBV11-3 and TRBJ2-5, the full variable domain reads EAGVVQSPRYKIIEKKQPVAFWCNPISGHNTLYWYLQNLGQGPELLIRYENEEAVDDSQLPKDRFSAERLKGVDSTLKIQPAELGDSAVYLCASSFLSLGDETQYFGPGTRLLVL.

Notes on this clonotype: Since a much larger clone is just one base distant, this may be a read error. The chain's CDR3 is CASSYVRQGGGNIQYF. CDR3 nucleotide sequence: TGTGCCAGCAGTTACGTCCGACAGGGAGGCGGAAACATTCAGTACTTC. V gene TRBV6-5 combines with J gene TRBJ2-4, with D possibly being TRBD1 (7 bases). The V end was cut by 2 bases, the J end by 6 bases, with 17 bases between. Germline V gene sequence: CDR1 MNHEY, CDR2 SVGAGI. CDR3 size: 16 residues.

This chain uses TRBV7-3 with TRBJ2-3; D perhaps matches TRBD1 (7 bases). The V end was cut by 1 base, the J end by 2 bases, with 16 bases between. The CDR3 loop spans 17 amino acids. CDR1 SGHTA and CDR2 FQGTGA come from the germline V gene. As DNA, the CDR3 is TGTGCCAGCAGCTTAAGGAGCGGAGGGGGCCCCACAGATACGCAGTATTTT. Translating gives CASSLRSGGGPTDTQYF.

This clonotype was picked up many times. The gene calls are TRBV30 and TRBJ2-3, with TRBD1 matching 8 bases. There are 15 residues in the CDR3. Per germline, CDR1 GTSNPN and CDR2 SVGIG (reference sequence). V shed 4 bases and J 2 bases; nucleotides not matched to a gene: 8. CDR3 sequence reads: CAWNTDRVLTDTQYF. In DNA form, the CDR3 reads TGTGCCTGGAATACGGACAGGGTCCTCACAGATACGCAGTATTTT.

A note on this clonotype: Germline is not matched at one junction end, which may reflect a read error. This rearrangement joins TRBV24-1 to TRBJ2-6; either TRBD1 or TRBD2 may supply D (5 bases each). Germline V gene data show CDR1 as KGHDR and CDR2 as SFDVKD. The CDR3 runs 15 residues. CDR3 nucleotides: TGTGCCATCGGGACCTCCTACTATGGGGCCAACGTCATGACTTTC. Translation: CAIGTSYYGANVMTF.

Turning to this clonotype: Since a far larger clone is one base different, this is likely a read error. The CDR3 region has the DNA TGTGCCAGCAGCGCCCAGAGGATAACAGCCCAGATAGTGCAGTATTTT. Its protein product is CASSAQRITAQIVQYF. This chain uses TRBV7-9 with TRBJ2-3; no clear D gene. The CDR3 is 16 residues long. The germline V gene encodes CDR1 SEHNR and CDR2 FQNEAQ (reference sequence). With 5 bases removed from V and 11 bases from J, the gap between germline ends came to 26 bases.

J is TRBJ2-5 and V is TRBV6-1; D uncertain. The germline V gene has CDR1 MNHNS and CDR2 SASEGT. The CDR3 is 12 residues long. Trimming left V 8 bases short and J 3 bases short, with 10 bases between. The CDR3 bases are TGTGCCAGCTCTATGGGTAAAGAGACCCAGTACTTC. It translates to CASSMGKETQYF.

This chain links TRBV27 with TRBJ2-7; D perhaps matches TRBD2 (5 bases). Germline loops: CDR1 MNHEY, CDR2 SMNVEV (reference sequence). This CDR3 region has 14 residues. V was clipped by 5 bases and J by 6 bases, with 17 bases between them. The CDR3 here is CASSLGFLRVEQYF. Written as DNA, the CDR3 is TGTGCCAGCAGTCTCGGTTTTCTGAGGGTCGAGCAGTACTTC.

The sample holds many counts of this clonotype. The gene calls are TRBV30 and TRBJ2-2, with 10 bases lining up with TRBD2. The V and J ends lost 2 bases and 5 bases, in that order; junction bases with no gene match: 8. The CDR3 sequence is 16 residues long. The germline V gene has CDR1 GTSNPN and CDR2 SVGIG (reference sequence). CDR3 sequence (DNA): TGTGCCTGGAGTCCCCTCGGGACTAGCGTTACCGGGGAGCTGTTTTTT. Protein: CAWSPLGTSVTGELFF.

This clonotype was counted between two and nine times. The rearrangement links TRBV6-1 to TRBJ1-6; 10 positions match TRBD1. Germline V lookup: CDR1 MNHNS, CDR2 SASEGT. V lost 6 bases, J lost 6 bases, and 11 bases stayed unmatched. There are 17 residues in the CDR3. This CDR3 is CASSVSRQGARNSPLHF. The CDR3 region has the DNA TGTGCCAGCAGCGTGAGCAGACAGGGGGCACGTAATTCACCCCTCCACTTT.

The V and J genes are TRBV15 and TRBJ1-5; 7 positions agree with TRBD1. CDR3 length equals 14 residues. The ends lost 7 bases at V and 9 bases at J; junction bases unmatched: 12. Germline CDR1 LNHNV, CDR2 YYDKDF (reference sequence). CDR3 loop: CATISDRVERPQHF. CDR3 nucleotide sequence: TGTGCCACCATCAGTGACAGGGTAGAGCGGCCCCAGCATTTT.

The chain uses TRBV2 and TRBJ1-6, with TRBD1 matching 8 bases. CDR1 SNHLY and CDR2 FYNNEI come from the germline V gene. After removal of 4 bases from V and 7 bases from J, the junction contained 12 bases not matched to a gene. The CDR3 loop spans 17 amino acids. The CDR3 nucleotides read TGTGCCAGCAGTGCCCAACAGGGGGTCCTAGGGAATTCACCCCTCCACTTT. Translating it yields CASSAQQGVLGNSPLHF.

J is TRBJ2-3 and V is TRBV4-1; the D call may be TRBD1 or TRBD2 (6 bases each). The V and J ends lost 1 base and 1 base respectively, with 9 bases between them. Germline values: CDR1 MGHRA, CDR2 YSYEKL. This CDR3 is built from 15 residues. The CDR3 DNA sequence: TGCGCCAGCAGCCAAGCTGGGGGGCGCACAGATACGCAGTATTTT. This sequence encodes CASSQAGGRTDTQYF.